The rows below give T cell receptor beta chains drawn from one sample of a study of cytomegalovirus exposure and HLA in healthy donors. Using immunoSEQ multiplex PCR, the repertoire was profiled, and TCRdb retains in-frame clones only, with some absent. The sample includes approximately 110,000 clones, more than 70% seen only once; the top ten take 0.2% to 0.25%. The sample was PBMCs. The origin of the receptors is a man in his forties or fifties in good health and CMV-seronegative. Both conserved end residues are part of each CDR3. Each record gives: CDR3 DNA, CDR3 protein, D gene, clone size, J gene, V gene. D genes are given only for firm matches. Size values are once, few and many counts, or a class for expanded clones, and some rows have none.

TGTGCCAGCAGCGGACAATCAACCGACACTGAAGCTTTCTTT,CASSGQSTDTEAFF,-,few,TRBJ1-1,TRBV9
TGTGCCAGCAGTCGGGAAAACACCGGGGAGCTGTTTTTT,CASSRENTGELFF,-,-,TRBJ2-2,TRBV2
TGTGCCAGCAGCCCTAGTCCCAGGGCGCAGTATTTT,CASSPSPRAQYF,-,-,TRBJ2-3,TRBV28
TGTGCCAGCAGCGCCCGGACTAGCGGGACCTACAATGAGCAGTTCTTC,CASSARTSGTYNEQFF,TRBD2,-,TRBJ2-1,TRBV9
TGTGCCAGCAGCTTAGCGCAGGGAAGAGATACGCAGTATTTT,CASSLAQGRDTQYF,-,-,TRBJ2-3,TRBV7-8
TGTGCCAAGGGGACAACTAGCACAGATACGCAGTATTTT,CAKGTTSTDTQYF,-,-,TRBJ2-3,TRBV2
TGTGCCAGCAGTCCCAAGGGGCTGCCCTACGAGCAGTACTTC,CASSPKGLPYEQYF,-,-,TRBJ2-7,TRBV28
TGTGCCAGCAGTTTCGGGACAGTCAACTACGAGCAGTACTTC,CASSFGTVNYEQYF,TRBD1,-,TRBJ2-7,TRBV27
TGTGCCAGCCACGACAGGGATAATTCACCCCTCCACTTT,CASHDRDNSPLHF,TRBD1,-,TRBJ1-6,TRBV27
TGTGCCAGCAGCCCCGGGGGGGTTTGGGAAAAACTGTTTTTT,CASSPGGVWEKLFF,-,-,TRBJ1-4,TRBV5-6
TGTGCCACCAGCAGAGATAAGAGGCCGAACTACGAGCAGTACTTC,CATSRDKRPNYEQYF,-,-,TRBJ2-7,TRBV15
TGTGCCAGCAGCTTGCAGGGAAATCAGCCCCAGCATTTT,CASSLQGNQPQHF,-,few,TRBJ1-5,TRBV5-4
TGTGCCTGGAGTGTACAGGCAACCTTCACTGAAGCTTTCTTT,CAWSVQATFTEAFF,-,-,TRBJ1-1,TRBV30
TGTGCCAGCAGTTCTCGGACTAGCGGAGCCTACGAGCAGTACTTC,CASSSRTSGAYEQYF,TRBD2,-,TRBJ2-7,TRBV6-5
TGTGCCAGCAGCTCGATACAGGGAAACTATGGCTACACCTTC,CASSSIQGNYGYTF,-,-,TRBJ1-2,TRBV7-9
TGCGCCAGCAGCCAAGATCGGGGGGCGGGGCACACAGATACGCAGTATTTT,CASSQDRGAGHTDTQYF,-,-,TRBJ2-3,TRBV4-3
TGTGCCAGCAGCTTAGTGGACGGTAGCGATACCCAGTACTTC,CASSLVDGSDTQYF,-,-,TRBJ2-5,TRBV5-4
TGCAGCGTTAGGACAGACGACTATGGCTACACCTTC,CSVRTDDYGYTF,-,-,TRBJ1-2,TRBV29-1
TGCGCCAGCAGCTTGGTAGCTAGCGGGGGGTACGAGCAGTACTTC,CASSLVASGGYEQYF,TRBD2,-,TRBJ2-7,TRBV5-1
TGTGCCGGCGGGGGGGGTTCGAACACTGAAGCTTTCTTT,CAGGGGSNTEAFF,-,-,TRBJ1-1,TRBV28
TGCGCCAGCAGCTTGACTAGCGGGGGGCAAGAGACCCAGTACTTC,CASSLTSGGQETQYF,TRBD2,-,TRBJ2-5,TRBV5-1
TGTGCCAGCAGCTTAGGTGGAGGGCGGGGGGTCCACTACGAGCAGTACTTC,CASSLGGGRGVHYEQYF,TRBD2,-,TRBJ2-7,TRBV7-6
TGTGCCAGCAGCTTAACCGGGACAGGGGGCGTAAGCTCCTACAATGAGCAGTTCTTC,CASSLTGTGGVSSYNEQFF,TRBD1,-,TRBJ2-1,TRBV5-5
TGTGCCACCCGGGAGGTGGACGAGCAGTACTTC,CATREVDEQYF,TRBD2,-,TRBJ2-7,TRBV28
TGTGCCAGCAGTTACGGTAACAGGGAAAACACTGAAGCTTTCTTT,CASSYGNRENTEAFF,-,-,TRBJ1-1,TRBV6-6
TGTGCCAGCAGCACCCGGGACAGGGTAAGGGAGACCCAGTACTTC,CASSTRDRVRETQYF,TRBD1,-,TRBJ2-5,TRBV9
TGTGCCAGCGGAGGTCGGGGGGGAAACACCATATATTTT,CASGGRGGNTIYF,-,few,TRBJ1-3,TRBV4-2
TGTGCCAGCAGCCAGAGGAGAGAGACCCAGTACTTC,CASSQRRETQYF,-,-,TRBJ2-5,TRBV14
TGCGCCAGCAGAGAGGGCGTTTCTTACGAGCAGTACTTC,CASREGVSYEQYF,-,-,TRBJ2-7,TRBV5-1
TGTGCCTGGGACCGGGACAGGGTTTACGAGCAGTACTTC,CAWDRDRVYEQYF,TRBD1,-,TRBJ2-7,TRBV30
TGTGCCAGCAGTGAATATGGGACACCGGATACGCAGTATTTT,CASSEYGTPDTQYF,-,few,TRBJ2-3,TRBV25-1
TGTGCCAGCAGCCAAGAAGTCCAGTCTGAAATTACCTACGAGCAGTACTTC,CASSQEVQSEITYEQYF,-,-,TRBJ2-7,TRBV4-2
TGTGCCAGCAGGGAGGCGCTAGCGGAGGTAACAGATACGCAGTATTTT,CASREALAEVTDTQYF,TRBD2,-,TRBJ2-3,TRBV5-4
TGCGCCAGCAGCTTTCAACCTACAGGATCACAAGAGACCCAGTACTTC,CASSFQPTGSQETQYF,-,-,TRBJ2-5,TRBV5-1
TGCGCCAGCAGCTTGGACGTACCAGGGAGGGAAAAACTGTTTTTT,CASSLDVPGREKLFF,-,-,TRBJ1-4,TRBV5-1
TGTGCCAGCAGCTTTACACAGAACACCGGGGAGCTGTTTTTT,CASSFTQNTGELFF,-,-,TRBJ2-2,TRBV5-8
TGTGCCAGCTCAAGCGGGCCGGTCCCAGAGACCCAGTACTTC,CASSSGPVPETQYF,-,-,TRBJ2-5,TRBV9
TGTGCCAGCAGCTTAGAGGGAGGGAATGAGCAGTTCTTC,CASSLEGGNEQFF,TRBD2,-,TRBJ2-1,TRBV7-9
TGCAGCGTTGAGCATGGGGGGGCAGATACGCAGTATTTT,CSVEHGGADTQYF,TRBD2,-,TRBJ2-3,TRBV29-1
TGTGCCAGCAGCCCTACTAGCGGGGTGAACACCGGGGAGCTGTTTTTT,CASSPTSGVNTGELFF,TRBD2,-,TRBJ2-2,TRBV7-2
TGTGCCAGCAGCCCCGCAGGGGGCCGGACGGGAGAAAAACTGTTTTTT,CASSPAGGRTGEKLFF,TRBD1,-,TRBJ1-4,TRBV2
TGTGCCAGCAGCTTGGGGGTAGGGCAACTAGTCTACGAGCAGTACTTC,CASSLGVGQLVYEQYF,-,-,TRBJ2-7,TRBV5-6
TGTGCCAGCGCAGGGGGCATCTACGAGCAGTACTTC,CASAGGIYEQYF,TRBD1,-,TRBJ2-7,TRBV7-9
TGCGCCAGCAGCCAAAGACAGTTTGTCAATGAGCAGTTCTTC,CASSQRQFVNEQFF,-,-,TRBJ2-1,TRBV4-3
TGTGCCAGCTCACCACTGAGGACAGGGAACTCCAATCAGCCCCAGCATTTT,CASSPLRTGNSNQPQHF,TRBD1,-,TRBJ1-5,TRBV18
TGTGCCAGCAGCTTGCGTGGGGGGACAGGATGGATCAGTGAAGCTTTCTTT,CASSLRGGTGWISEAFF,TRBD1,few,TRBJ1-1,TRBV5-6
TGTGCCACCAGCAGGGGGCAGAGGGGCTACACCTTC,CATSRGQRGYTF,-,few,TRBJ1-2,TRBV15
TGCGCCAGCAGCCTGGGAGGGAGCGGATCCTTCTACAATGAGCAGTTCTTC,CASSLGGSGSFYNEQFF,TRBD2,-,TRBJ2-1,TRBV4-3